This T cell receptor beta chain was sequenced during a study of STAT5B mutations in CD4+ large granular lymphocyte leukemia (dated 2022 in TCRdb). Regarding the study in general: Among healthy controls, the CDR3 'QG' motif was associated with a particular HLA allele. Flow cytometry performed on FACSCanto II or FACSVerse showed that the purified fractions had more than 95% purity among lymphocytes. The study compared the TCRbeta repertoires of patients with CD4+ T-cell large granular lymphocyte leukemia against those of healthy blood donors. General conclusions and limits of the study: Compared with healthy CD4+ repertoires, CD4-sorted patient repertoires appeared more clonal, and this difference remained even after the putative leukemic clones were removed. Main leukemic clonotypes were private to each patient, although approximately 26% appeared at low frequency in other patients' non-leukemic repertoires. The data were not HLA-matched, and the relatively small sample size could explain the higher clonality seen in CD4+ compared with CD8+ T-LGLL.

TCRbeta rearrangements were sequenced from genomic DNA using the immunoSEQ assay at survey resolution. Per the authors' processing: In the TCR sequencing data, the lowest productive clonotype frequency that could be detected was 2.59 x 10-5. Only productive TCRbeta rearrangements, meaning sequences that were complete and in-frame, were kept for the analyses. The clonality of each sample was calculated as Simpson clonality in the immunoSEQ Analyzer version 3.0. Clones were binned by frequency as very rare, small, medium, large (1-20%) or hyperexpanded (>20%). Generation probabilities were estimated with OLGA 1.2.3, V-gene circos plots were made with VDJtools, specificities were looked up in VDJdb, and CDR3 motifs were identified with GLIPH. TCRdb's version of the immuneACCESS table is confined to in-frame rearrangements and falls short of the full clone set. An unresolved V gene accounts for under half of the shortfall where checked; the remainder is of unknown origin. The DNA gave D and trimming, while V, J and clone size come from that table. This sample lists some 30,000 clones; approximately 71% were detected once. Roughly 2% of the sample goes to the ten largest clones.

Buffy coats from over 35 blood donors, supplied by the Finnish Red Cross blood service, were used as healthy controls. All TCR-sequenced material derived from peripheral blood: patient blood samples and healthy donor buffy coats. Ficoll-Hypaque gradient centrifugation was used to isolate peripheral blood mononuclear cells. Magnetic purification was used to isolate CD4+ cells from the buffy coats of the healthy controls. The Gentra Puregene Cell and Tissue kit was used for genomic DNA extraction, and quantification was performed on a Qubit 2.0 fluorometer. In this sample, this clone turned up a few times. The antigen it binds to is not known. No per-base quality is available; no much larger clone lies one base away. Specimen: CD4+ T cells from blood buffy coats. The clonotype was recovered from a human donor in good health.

The CDR3 here reads CASTGQFPPLYNSPLHF. The sequenced DNA: TGTGCCAGTACCGGACAGTTTCCCCCGTTATATAATTCACCCCTCCACTTT. The chain is assembled from TRBV19 and TRBJ1-6, with a tentative D gene TRBD1 over 6 matching bases. Trimming takes 7 bases from V and 4 bases from J, and the germline ends sit 20 bases apart. The germline V gene (reference sequence) yields LNHDA for CDR1 and SQIVND for CDR2. From the cysteine up to the phenylalanine, the CDR3 has a length of 17 residues. Just CDR3 DNA is preserved here, 51 bases in frame from base 1.